One and the same sample provided the 20 T cell receptor beta chains below, sequenced in a study of T cell responses to AZD1222 COVID-19 vaccine. Data came from immunoSEQ multiplex PCR; TCRdb stores just in-frame clones and leaves some out. This sample has some 120,000 clones, with 92% found just once. The sequences come from peripheral blood, collected on day 0 of AZD1222 vaccination. Source of these receptors: an adult in good health.

The chain couples TRBV5-1 to TRBJ2-3; 8 bases agree with TRBD2. The CDR3 runs to 17 residues. The V segment lost 4 bases and the J segment 1 base; nucleotides outside the gene matches: 11. Germline CDR1 is SGHRS and CDR2 is YFSETQ. The CDR3 region is CASSPGLGDGGTDTQYF. CDR3 DNA sequence: TGCGCCAGCAGCCCGGGACTAGGAGATGGGGGCACAGATACGCAGTATTTT.

This chain joins TRBV4-2 and TRBJ1-3; 9 bases are shared with TRBD1. With V trimmed by 0 bases and J by 11 bases, 8 bases remained unmatched. Germline lookup yields CDR1 LGHNA and CDR2 YNFKEQ. The CDR3 sequence is 15 residues long. DNA of the CDR3: TGTGCCAGCAGCCAAGATCGGGGACAGGGATCGTCCATATATTTT. This translates into CASSQDRGQGSSIYF.

The chain couples TRBV30 to TRBJ2-1; 8 bases agree with TRBD2. The CDR3 runs 11 residues. Trimming took 5 bases from V and 8 from J; bases not matched to a gene: 2. The V gene's germline CDR1 is GTSNPN and CDR2 SVGIG (reference sequence). CDR3: CAWGLADEQFF. CDR3 DNA: TGTGCCTGGGGACTAGCAGATGAGCAGTTCTTC. The full variable domain, rest sourced from reference TRBV30 and TRBJ2-1, is SQTIHQWPATLVQPVGSPLSLECTVEGTSNPNLYWYRQAAGRGLQLLFYSVGIGQISSEVPQNLSASRPQDRQFILSSKKLLLSDSGFYLCAWGLADEQFFGPGTRLTVL.

This clone has just one count. The chain links TRBV7-9 to TRBJ1-4, with TRBD1 identical over 9 bases. Germline lookup yields CDR1 SEHNR and CDR2 FQNEAQ (reference sequence). V shed 5 bases and J 0 bases; nucleotides not matched to a gene: 4. CDR3 size: 16 residues. The CDR3 DNA is TGTGCCAGCAGCCCAGGACAGGGGACAACTAATGAAAAACTGTTTTTT. It translates to CASSPGQGTTNEKLFF.

The gene calls are TRBV7-9 and TRBJ1-3; D is undetermined. Trimming shortened V by 5 bases and J by 4 bases, and 12 bases separated the two germline ends. Germline loops: CDR1 SEHNR, CDR2 FQNEAQ (reference sequence). CDR3 length equals 14 residues. As DNA, the CDR3 is TGTGCCAGCAGCCTCAGAGCGGACGGAAACACCATATATTTT. Its translation is CASSLRADGNTIYF. Full variable domain (remainder filled in from reference TRBV7-9 and TRBJ1-3): DTGVSQNPRHKITKRGQNVTFRCDPISEHNRLYWYRQTLGQGPEFLTYFQNEAQLEKSRLLSDRFSAERPKGSFSTLEIQRTEQGDSAMYLCASSLRADGNTIYFGEGSWLTVV.

This rearrangement joins TRBV5-1 to TRBJ2-1; D uncertain. CDR1 is SGHRS and CDR2 is YFSETQ in the germline V gene. This CDR3 has 12 amino acids. V lost 4 bases to trimming and J lost 9 bases, with 11 bases between them. As DNA, the CDR3 is TGCGCCAGCAGCAGGCCTAGGTCTGAGCAGTTCTTC. It specifies CASSRPRSEQFF. Filled out from reference TRBV5-1 and TRBJ2-1, the complete variable domain reads KAGVTQTPRYLIKTRGQQVTLSCSPISGHRSVSWYQQTPGQGLQFLFEYFSETQRNKGNFPGRFSGRQFSNSRSEMNVSTLELGDSALYLCASSRPRSEQFFGPGTRLTVL.

The J gene is TRBJ2-7, the V gene TRBV19; a weak D match, TRBD1 (5 bases). The CDR3 sequence is 13 residues long. Trimming stripped 5 bases from V and 3 bases from J, with 11 bases between. Germline CDR1 and CDR2: LNHDA and SQIVND (reference sequence). The CDR3: CASSLDSYYEQYF. The CDR3 region has the DNA TGTGCCAGTAGTCTCGACAGTTACTACGAGCAGTACTTC.

This clone was seen once. The chain recombines TRBV27 with TRBJ2-1; D may be TRBD1 (7 bases). The CDR3 runs 15 residues. V lost 4 bases, J lost 3 bases, and 13 bases lay in between. Per the germline V gene, CDR1 is MNHEY and CDR2 is SMNVEV (reference sequence). For the CDR3, the DNA is TGTGCCAGCAGTTCTTACAGGGGAGGCTACAATGAGCAGTTCTTC. Translated: CASSSYRGGYNEQFF.

The V and J genes are TRBV11-2 and TRBJ1-6; no definite D call. The CDR3 spans 18 residues. Trimming left V 5 bases short and J 0 bases short, with 17 bases between. Germline V gives CDR1 SGHAT, CDR2 FQNNGV. The CDR3 loop reads CASSRVRTGSSYNSPLHF. CDR3 DNA: TGTGCCAGCAGCCGCGTCAGGACGGGAAGCTCCTATAATTCACCCCTCCACTTT.

The rearrangement links TRBV6-6 to TRBJ1-4; D is perhaps TRBD1 (5 bases). V lost 2 bases and J 0 bases, leaving 10 bases between the germline ends. In germline, CDR1 is MNHNY, CDR2 SVGAGI (reference sequence). CDR3 length equals 16 residues. The CDR3 DNA reads as TGTGCCAGCAGTTACGGGGGGGAAGCAACTAATGAAAAACTGTTTTTT. Its protein is CASSYGGEATNEKLFF.

The chain uses TRBV6-6 and TRBJ2-7; 9 bases fit TRBD1. The junction had 9 bases not matched to a gene; V was cut back by 6 bases and J by 3 bases. Germline CDR1 is MNHNY and CDR2 is SVGAGI (reference sequence). This CDR3 contains 15 residues. The CDR3 loop reads CASSTPGQGVYEQYF. CDR3 coding DNA: TGTGCCAGCAGCACACCGGGACAGGGTGTCTACGAGCAGTACTTC.

The chain joins TRBV5-1 to TRBJ1-2, with 7 bases aligning to TRBD1. The CDR3 is made up of 14 amino acids. The germline V gene encodes CDR1 SGHRS and CDR2 YFSETQ. J lost 4 bases, V lost 4 bases, and 7 bases had no gene match. The CDR3 reads CASSPDRAVYGYTF. In DNA, the CDR3 is TGCGCCAGCAGCCCCGACAGGGCTGTCTATGGCTACACCTTC.

The V and J genes are TRBV6-6 and TRBJ1-1, with TRBD1 as a possible D gene (6 bases). The CDR3 loop spans 14 amino acids. Germline V gives CDR1 MNHNY, CDR2 SVGAGI (reference sequence). The ends were cut back, 2 bases at V and 5 bases at J, with 12 bases in the middle. The CDR3 coding sequence is TGTGCCAGCAGTTACATGGCAGGGGAGACTGAAGCTTTCTTT. Translated: CASSYMAGETEAFF.

The chain has TRBV4-1 and TRBJ1-5; perhaps TRBD1 as D (6 bases). Trimming took off 0 bases at V and 6 bases at J, with 15 bases between the two ends. This CDR3 spans 16 amino acids. From germline, CDR1 is MGHRA and CDR2 YSYEKL. The CDR3 sequence: CASSQDLAGAAQPQHF. DNA of the CDR3: TGCGCCAGCAGCCAAGATCTTGCAGGGGCCGCTCAGCCCCAGCATTTT.

With regard to this clone: The sample has other DNA sequences that encode this CDR3 too. V is TRBV7-3 and J is TRBJ2-3, with D possibly TRBD2 on 5 matching bases. CDR1 and CDR2 from the germline V gene are SGHTA and FQGTGA. V gave up 5 bases and J gave up 3 bases, with 9 bases separating them. This CDR3 spans 13 amino acids. CDR3 sequence: CASSLGGTDTQYF. As DNA, the CDR3 is TGTGCCAGCAGCCTGGGCGGGACAGATACGCAGTATTTT. Combining the CDR3 with reference TRBV7-3 and TRBJ2-3 gives the whole variable domain GAGVSQTPSNKVTEKGKYVELRCDPISGHTALYWYRQSLGQGPEFLIYFQGTGAADDSGLPNDRFFAVRPEGSVSTLKIQRTERGDSAVYLCASSLGGTDTQYFGPGTRLTVL.

The chain has TRBV29-1 and TRBJ1-2, with D unresolved. V was shortened by 1 base and J by 2 bases, with 8 bases between the two germline ends. This CDR3 has 13 residues. Germline V CDR1 and CDR2: SQVTM, ANQGSEA. The CDR3 is CSVEAVGNYGYTF. The CDR3 DNA follows: TGCAGCGTTGAAGCGGTCGGAAACTATGGCTACACCTTC.

This sequence joins TRBV29-1 and TRBJ2-1; D remains unclear. CDR3 length equals 17 residues. Trimming stripped 0 bases from V and 0 bases from J, with 15 bases between. CDR1 and CDR2 (germline): SQVTM, ANQGSEA. CDR3 region: CSVEEGGRHSSYNEQFF. CDR3 nucleotides: TGCAGCGTTGAAGAGGGCGGAAGGCACAGCTCCTACAATGAGCAGTTCTTC.

This clone showed up just once. V usage is TRBV3-1 (or the pseudogene TRBV3-2) and J usage is TRBJ1-2; D is uncertain. V was pared by 2 bases and J by 4 bases, with 14 bases between. Germline V gene data show CDR1 as LGHDT and CDR2 as YNNKEL (reference sequence). This CDR3 region has 15 residues. CDR3 DNA: TGTGCCAGCAGCCAAATAGCTGCGGGTCCCTATGGCTACACCTTC. Its protein is CASSQIAAGPYGYTF.

V and J are TRBV27 and TRBJ1-5, with 9 bases aligning to TRBD1. Germline CDR1 and CDR2: MNHEY and SMNVEV (reference sequence). The length of the CDR3 is 15 residues. J gave up 7 bases and V 5 bases, and 9 bases lay outside the gene matches. DNA for the CDR3: TGTGCCAGCAGTCCTGGGACAGGGTCAAGCCAGCCCCAGCATTTT. Protein: CASSPGTGSSQPQHF.

This chain uses TRBV11-2 with TRBJ2-5; tentatively, D is TRBD1 or TRBD2 (5 bases each). The germline V and J ends were trimmed by 0 bases and 1 base, with 9 bases remaining between them. The CDR3 spans 15 residues. From germline, CDR1 is SGHAT and CDR2 FQNNGV. This CDR3 reads CASSLDLGAQETQYF. CDR3 DNA sequence: TGTGCCAGCAGCTTAGATCTCGGGGCCCAAGAGACCCAGTACTTC.